This entry features one T cell receptor beta chain sequence. The source of the sample is a study of T cell responses to AZD1222 COVID-19 vaccine. TCRdb's table, derived via immunoSEQ multiplex PCR, lists solely in-frame clones and lacks some. Among about 120,000 clones listed, 85% to 90% were seen once. V was pared by 5 bases and J by 8 bases, with 11 bases of the junction left unmatched. The CDR3 sequence is 14 residues long. Germline CDR1 reads SGDLS; CDR2 reads YYNGEE. This chain connects TRBV9 to TRBJ2-3; 7 positions match TRBD2. This receptor was taken from an adult in good health. This material consisted of peripheral blood, taken on day 0 of AZD1222 vaccination. The CDR3 DNA follows: TGTGCCAGCAGGACCGGGACTACCCAGGGTACGCAGTATTTT. Protein: CASRTGTTQGTQYF.